One sample yielded the 21 T cell receptor beta chains listed below, sequenced in a study of blood T cells in healthy people across ages. Alongside a J-beta primer mix, a sample-barcoded 5' primer served in a second PCR lasting roughly 6 to 11 cycles. TCRdb processed the 5' RACE reads anew with MiXCR; each CDR3 protein has one entry. The sample holds 650,000 to 800,000 distinct CDR3 sequences, around 42% seen once. The sequenced sample was blood. The receptors come from a man in his 60s in good health.

The chain couples TRBV12-3 or TRBV12-4 to TRBJ2-7, with D tentatively TRBD1 (6 bases). The germline V and J ends were trimmed by 3 bases and 0 bases, with 12 bases remaining between them. The CDR3 is made up of 15 amino acids. CDR3 nucleotides: TGTGCCAGCAGTTTTGGTAGGGGGATCTCCTACGAGCAGTACTTC. Amino acids: CASSFGRGISYEQYF.

The genes are TRBV9 and TRBJ1-2, with 7 positions matching TRBD1. The CDR3 is made up of 15 amino acids. CDR1 and CDR2 from the germline V gene are SGDLS and YYNGEE. Losses at the gene ends were 2 bases for V and 2 bases for J; bases not matched to a gene: 6. The CDR3 nucleotides are TGTGCCAGCAGCGTCCAATCGACAGGGAACTATGGCTACACCTTC. It encodes CASSVQSTGNYGYTF.

This clonotype occurred many times. This chain joins TRBV12-3 or TRBV12-4 and TRBJ2-5; D is possibly TRBD1 (6 bases). The CDR3 extends over 15 amino acids. Trimming pared 1 base from V and 1 base from J, leaving 10 bases between. In DNA form, the CDR3 reads TGTGCCAGCAGTTTAGTGGGGGCCGTCCAAGAGACCCAGTACTTC. Protein sequence: CASSLVGAVQETQYF.

This clonotype has a handful of counts. This chain uses TRBV30 with TRBJ2-7; TRBD1 agrees at 10 bases. This CDR3 has 14 residues. J gave up 0 bases and V 2 bases, and 1 base lay outside the gene matches. Germline CDR1 is GTSNPN and CDR2 is SVGIG (reference sequence). The CDR3 nucleotides are TGTGCCTGGAGTCGGACAGGGGGCTCCTACGAGCAGTACTTC. It specifies CAWSRTGGSYEQYF.

V gene TRBV6-2 or TRBV6-3 combines with J gene TRBJ2-6; D is ambiguous. V gave up 7 bases and J gave up 1 base, with 5 bases separating them. Looked up from germline, CDR1 is MNHEY and CDR2 is SVGEGT. The CDR3 runs to 13 residues. CDR3 bases: TGTGCCAGCAACCGGTCTGGGGCCAACGTCCTGACTTTC. Residues: CASNRSGANVLTF.

This clonotype was recorded only once. The chain has TRBV12-3 or TRBV12-4 and TRBJ1-1, with D possibly TRBD1 on 6 matching bases. The V end lost 5 bases, the J end lost 8 bases, and 18 bases lay between the germline ends. CDR3 length: 14 amino acids. The CDR3 nucleotides read TGTGCCAGCAGTCCCGGACAGAAGAATTACGAAGCTTTCTTT. This gives the protein CASSPGQKNYEAFF.

The CDR3 here is CASSLNRQISNEKLFF. Here the CDR3 DNA reads TGTGCCAGCTCACTCAATCGACAGATTTCTAATGAAAAACTGTTTTTT. The chain has TRBV18 and TRBJ1-4, with D possibly matching TRBD1 (5 bases). V was clipped by 4 bases and J by 3 bases, with 15 bases between them. Germline loops: CDR1 KGHSH, CDR2 LQKENI. The CDR3 extends over 16 amino acids.

The gene calls are TRBV5-1 and TRBJ2-7, with D unclear. V lost 2 bases and J 2 bases, leaving 14 bases between the germline ends. The CDR3 totals 15 residues. Germline V gives CDR1 SGHRS, CDR2 YFSETQ. CDR3 region: CASSFHGRMAYEQYF. The CDR3 DNA sequence: TGCGCCAGCAGCTTTCATGGACGTATGGCCTACGAGCAGTACTTC.

Comments on this clonotype: Just one base apart from a much larger clone, this may be a read error. CDR3 in amino acids: CSAADSYNEQYF. CDR3 nucleotide sequence: TGCAGCGCGGCGGACAGCTACAATGAGCAGTACTTC. V is TRBV29-1 and J is TRBJ2-4; a possible D gene is TRBD1 (6 bases). Germline values: CDR1 SQVTM, CDR2 ANQGSEA. The CDR3 is made up of 12 amino acids. The V end lost 7 bases, the J end lost 13 bases, and 20 bases lay between the germline ends.

This clonotype has a handful of counts. The J gene is TRBJ1-2, the V gene TRBV20-1, with D perhaps TRBD1 (6 bases). Per germline, CDR1 DFQATT and CDR2 SNEGSKA (reference sequence). This CDR3 is 14 amino acids long. V was cut by 6 bases and J by 6 bases, with 20 bases left in between. The CDR3 region is CSAPDTGSGDGYTF. As DNA, the CDR3 is TGCAGTGCCCCTGACACAGGGTCCGGCGATGGCTACACCTTC.

The chain links TRBV18 to TRBJ2-1, with TRBD2 matching over 11 bases. V shed 0 bases, J shed 5 bases, and the junction held 3 bases outside the gene matches. The CDR3 loop spans 16 amino acids. Germline V gene data show CDR1 as KGHSH and CDR2 as LQKENI. CDR3 amino acids: CASSPPGLAGNNEQFF. DNA for the CDR3: TGTGCCAGCTCACCACCTGGACTAGCGGGTAACAATGAGCAGTTCTTC.

This rearrangement joins TRBV20-1 to TRBJ2-3; D tentatively fits TRBD1 or TRBD2 (6 bases each). V lost 3 bases and J lost 0, with 10 bases in between. Germline CDR1 reads DFQATT; CDR2 reads SNEGSKA (reference sequence). The length of the CDR3 is 14 residues. The CDR3 DNA reads as TGCAGTGCTAGCGGGGGCGGGAGCACAGATACGCAGTATTTT. It specifies CSASGGGSTDTQYF.

The V gene is TRBV3-1, the J gene TRBJ2-1; maybe TRBD2 (6 bases). V shed 4 bases and J shed 1 base, with 11 bases lying between them. The V gene's germline CDR1 is LGHDT and CDR2 YNNKEL (reference sequence). The CDR3 consists of 15 residues. Here the CDR3 DNA reads TGTGCCAGCAGCCGAGCGCGGGGATCCTACAATGAGCAGTTCTTC. Translating gives CASSRARGSYNEQFF.

This clonotype was counted only a few times. The rearrangement uses TRBV12-3 or TRBV12-4 and TRBJ2-1; 10 bases are a match to TRBD2. The CDR3 spans 15 residues. V shed 5 bases, J shed 4 bases, and the junction held 5 bases outside the gene matches. The CDR3 loop reads CASSLRTSGYNEQFF. The CDR3 bases are TGTGCCAGCAGTCTTCGGACTAGCGGTTACAATGAGCAGTTCTTC.

CDR3 DNA sequence: TGTGCCATCAGTGAGGGACCGACCCCCCAGCATTTT. Translated, it gives CAISEGPTPQHF. V and J are TRBV10-3 and TRBJ1-5; unclear D gene. V was shortened by 2 bases and J by 10 bases, with 9 bases between the two germline ends. This CDR3 region has 12 residues. CDR1 and CDR2 (germline): ENHRY, SYGVKD.

This clonotype was recorded at least ten times. The CDR3 DNA sequence: TGTGCCAGCAGTTACAGGGATTCCGAGCAGTACTTC. This encodes CASSYRDSEQYF. The chain has TRBV7-9 and TRBJ2-7; possible D gene TRBD1, 6 bases. The V end lost 6 bases, the J end lost 6 bases, and 12 bases lay between the germline ends. CDR1 and CDR2 (germline): SEHNR, FQNEAQ (reference sequence). The CDR3 spans 12 residues.

This clonotype was counted only a few times. The chain joins TRBV9 to TRBJ2-1; 7 bases match TRBD2. The CDR3 is 15 amino acids. From germline, CDR1 is SGDLS and CDR2 YYNGEE. The V and J ends lost 6 bases and 1 base, in that order; junction bases with no gene match: 7. The CDR3 loop is CASTLGGGSYNEQFF. The CDR3 region has the DNA TGTGCCAGCACACTTGGCGGGGGATCCTACAATGAGCAGTTCTTC.

This clonotype was observed a few times. V and J are TRBV7-2 and TRBJ2-7; 13 bases map to TRBD2. TRBJ2-5 explains the end of the DNA better; the J call may be wrong. Germline CDR1 is SGHTA and CDR2 is FQGNSA. The length of the CDR3 is 15 residues. CDR3 amino acids: CASSLELAGGETQYF. The CDR3 nucleotides read TGTGCCAGCAGCTTAGAACTAGCGGGGGGGGAGACCCAGTACTTC.

This clonotype was counted a few times. The chain recombines TRBV7-2 with TRBJ2-7; the D is unclear. This CDR3 region has 13 residues. Germline lookup yields CDR1 SGHTA and CDR2 FQGNSA. V was shortened by 6 bases and J by 2 bases, with 11 bases between the two germline ends. Here the CDR3 DNA reads TGTGCCAGCAGGACACGTGAGACCTACGAGCAGTACTTC. It translates to CASRTRETYEQYF.

Only a few counts were recorded for this clonotype. The genes are TRBV7-9 and TRBJ2-7; D ambiguous. This CDR3 comprises 14 residues. Trimming took off 5 bases at V and 0 bases at J, with 11 bases between the two ends. From germline, CDR1 is SEHNR and CDR2 FQNEAQ (reference sequence). The CDR3 bases are TGTGCCAGCAGCCCCGAGACGGTCTCCTACGAGCAGTACTTC. It encodes CASSPETVSYEQYF.

This clonotype was recorded a few times. The rearrangement joins TRBV6-5 to TRBJ1-2; no reliable D call. Germline V lookup: CDR1 MNHEY, CDR2 SVGAGI. The CDR3 length is 13 residues. Deletions cut 1 base from V and 0 bases from J, with 3 bases between. Here the CDR3 reads CASSYFANYGYTF. The CDR3 region has the DNA TGTGCCAGCAGTTACTTTGCTAACTATGGCTACACCTTC.